The T cell receptor beta chain under discussion was sequenced for a study of shared clonotypes between healthy human individuals (dated by TCRdb to about 2020). For the wider study: The cohort included three men and two women between 18 and 49 years of age. Different laboratories and diverse techniques were used to prepare libraries and sequence TCR repertoires, to increase sequencing depth and limit assay-specific biases. The study deeply sequenced blood TCR repertoires of several healthy adults to estimate repertoire size and the extent of clonotype sharing between individuals. Per donor, three plates each were used for CD4 naive and CD4 memory, two for CD8 naive, and one for CD8 memory. Leukapheresis yielded between about 0.85 and 10 billion PBMCs per donor. Overall results and qualifications from the work: When several donors were compared, the shared fraction of clonotypes was about 5% for naive CD4, 3.5% to 4% for naive CD8, more than 2% for memory CD4, and about 0.36% for memory CD8. Larger estimated clonotype richness was generally found for naive subsets than for memory subsets. Based on pairwise subsampling, the degree of clonotype sharing among donors was expected to be affected by sequencing depth. Incomplete sequencing was indicated by rarefaction of sorted-subset datasets, despite the large sequencing depth. Only blood was sampled, and tissue TCR repertoires likely differ from those in blood. Because the study included only a small number of donors, the genetic and exposure-history diversity represented was limited. Compared with non-shared clonotypes, the clonotypes found in all four sorted-subset donors had higher generation probabilities.

On this clone itself: No antigen is known for it. The sample holds no much larger clone one base away, and base qualities are not on file.

TCR CDR3 regions were amplified from genomic DNA by multiplex PCR using the deep immunoSEQ assay. For each cell subset, the extracted genomic DNA was distributed evenly across all wells of several immunoSEQ 96-well plates, and each plate served as one replicate. For sorted subsets, each replicate PCR was loaded with 200 ng genomic DNA, equivalent to about 30,000 T cell genomes. The purified libraries were quantified using a Qubit 3.0 fluorometer, sized with a Bioanalyzer 2100, and then quantified again using the KAPA Library Quantification kit. A separate single-read 150-cycle Illumina NextSeq 550 flow cell was used to sequence each immunoSEQ 96-well plate. From the authors' description of their analysis: Because the immunoSEQ output included only junctional sequences and no quality scores, the filtering could not be the same as the filtering used for full-length reads. Sequences were annotated with PyIR, a Python wrapper for IgBLAST v1.9, and V/J genes and CDR3 were assigned using IMGT germline references. Reads with weak V/J assignments (E-value above 1e-6), missing CDR3, stop codons, out-of-frame junctions, or ambiguous translated residues were removed. V3J clonotypes were defined as sequences sharing the same inferred V gene, J gene, and CDR3 amino acid sequence. The percentage overlap between two repertoires was calculated by dividing the number of shared unique clonotypes by the size of the smaller repertoire. RTK rarefaction, the Chao1 estimator, and Recon v2.1 estimates of unobserved clonotypes were used to assess repertoire richness. For all TCRbeta clonotypes obtained by the gDNA method from a few donors, generation probabilities were computed with OLGA. TCRdb holds this immuneACCESS table with in-frame rearrangements only. Some clones are missing; in checked studies, unresolved V genes explain under half, and the rest has no known cause. The V and J calls and clone size are taken from that table; D and trimming were inferred from the DNA. The sample table holds some 1,900,000 clones, of which roughly 95% were seen once. The biggest ten clones account for 1% to 1.5% of the sample.

CD8 naive samples were CD45RO-negative cells positively selected for CCR7, giving a CD45RA+CCR7+ population that excluded TemRA cells. Donors were healthy HIV-negative adults with no recently reported acute infections or vaccinations. Only Caucasian adults living in Nashville, Tennessee, USA were represented among the donors. Blood was collected by leukapheresis, and PBMCs were isolated by Ficoll-Histopaque density gradient centrifugation and then cryopreserved in liquid nitrogen vapor phase. Analytical flow cytometry was used to check the purity and quantity of each magnetically sorted T cell population. From each sorted fraction, genomic DNA was isolated and quantified by UV absorbance on a Nanodrop 2000c. The source material was naive CD8+ T cells sorted from blood. The cell subset or site label, read with the paper, signifies: CD45RA+CCR7+. The sequence was obtained from a man between 18 and 29 years old in good health.

The bases are TGCGCCAGCAGCTCGTACCATAACACTGAAGCTTTCTTT. Translated, this gives CASSSYHNTEAFF. This sequence uses TRBV5-1 and TRBJ1-1, with the D gene call left open. Measured from the cysteine to the phenylalanine, the CDR3 is 13 residues long. This entry keeps only the CDR3 DNA: 39 bases, framed from base 1. CDR1 SGHRS and CDR2 YFSETQ are derived from the germline V gene. The germline ends are 8 bases apart after V is trimmed by 3 bases and J by 2 bases. This CDR3, with the reference TRBV5-1 and TRBJ1-1 proteins standing in past its ends, gives the full variable domain KAGVTQTPRYLIKTRGQQVTLSCSPISGHRSVSWYQQTPGQGLQFLFEYFSETQRNKGNFPGRFSGRQFSNSRSEMNVSTLELGDSALYLCASSSYHNTEAFFGQGTRLTVV.